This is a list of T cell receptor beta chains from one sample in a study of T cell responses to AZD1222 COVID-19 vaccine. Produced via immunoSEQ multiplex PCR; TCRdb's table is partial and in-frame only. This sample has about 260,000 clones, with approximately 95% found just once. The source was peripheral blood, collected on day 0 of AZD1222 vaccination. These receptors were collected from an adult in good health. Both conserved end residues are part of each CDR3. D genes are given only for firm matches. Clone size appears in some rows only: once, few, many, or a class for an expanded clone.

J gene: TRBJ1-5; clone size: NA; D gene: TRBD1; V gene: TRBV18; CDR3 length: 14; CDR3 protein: CASSPMDRDQPQHF; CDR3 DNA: TGTGCCAGCTCACCCATGGACAGGGATCAGCCCCAGCATTTT
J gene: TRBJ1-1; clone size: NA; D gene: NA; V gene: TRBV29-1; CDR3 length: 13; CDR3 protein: CSVVGRMNTEAFF; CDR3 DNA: TGCAGCGTTGTCGGGCGGATGAACACTGAAGCTTTCTTT
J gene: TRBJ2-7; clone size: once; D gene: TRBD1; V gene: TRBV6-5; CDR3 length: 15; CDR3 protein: CASSYEDRTSYEQYF; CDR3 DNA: TGTGCCAGCAGTTACGAGGACAGGACCTCCTACGAGCAGTACTTC
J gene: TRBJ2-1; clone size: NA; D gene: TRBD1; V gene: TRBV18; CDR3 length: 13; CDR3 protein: CASSRTGDNEQFF; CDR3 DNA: TGTGCCAGCTCCCGGACAGGGGACAATGAGCAGTTCTTC
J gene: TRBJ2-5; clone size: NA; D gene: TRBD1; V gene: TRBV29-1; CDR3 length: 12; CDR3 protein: CSATGGTETQYF; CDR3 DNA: TGCAGCGCCACAGGGGGAACGGAGACCCAGTACTTC
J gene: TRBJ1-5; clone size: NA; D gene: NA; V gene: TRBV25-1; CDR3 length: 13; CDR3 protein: CASSDRFNQPQHF; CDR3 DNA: TGTGCCAGCAGTGACAGATTCAATCAGCCCCAGCATTTT
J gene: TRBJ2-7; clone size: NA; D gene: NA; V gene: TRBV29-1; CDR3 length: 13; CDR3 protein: CSAYGTPPYEQYF; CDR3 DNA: TGCAGTGCCTACGGGACACCTCCCTACGAGCAGTACTTC
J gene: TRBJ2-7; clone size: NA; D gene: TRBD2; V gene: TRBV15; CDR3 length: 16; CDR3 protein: CATSREGLAVSYEQYF; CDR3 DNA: TGTGCCACCAGCAGAGAGGGACTAGCGGTCTCCTACGAGCAGTACTTC
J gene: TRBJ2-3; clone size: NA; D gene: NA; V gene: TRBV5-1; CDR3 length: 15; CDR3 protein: CASSPTGNRVDTQYF; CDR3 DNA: TGCGCCAGCAGCCCCACAGGGAATCGTGTGGATACGCAGTATTTT
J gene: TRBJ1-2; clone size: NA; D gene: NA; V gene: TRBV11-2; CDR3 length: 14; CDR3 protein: CASSPRSSNYGYTF; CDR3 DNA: TGTGCCAGCAGCCCCAGGTCTTCTAACTATGGCTACACCTTC
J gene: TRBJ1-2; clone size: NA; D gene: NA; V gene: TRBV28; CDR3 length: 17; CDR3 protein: CASTGGTAEEIRYGYTF; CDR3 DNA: TGTGCCAGCACCGGAGGGACCGCGGAAGAAATCCGTTATGGCTACACCTTC
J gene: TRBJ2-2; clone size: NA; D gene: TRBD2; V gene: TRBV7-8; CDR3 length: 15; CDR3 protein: CASSLSGTNTGELFF; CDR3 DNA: TGTGCCAGCAGCTTAAGCGGGACCAACACCGGGGAGCTGTTTTTT
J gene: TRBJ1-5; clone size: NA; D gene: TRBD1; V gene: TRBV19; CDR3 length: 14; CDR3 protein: CASSMGQGYQPQHF; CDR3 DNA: TGTGCCAGTAGTATGGGACAGGGCTACCAGCCCCAGCATTTT
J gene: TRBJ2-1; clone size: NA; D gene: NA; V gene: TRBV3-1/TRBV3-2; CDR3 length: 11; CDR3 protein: CASSLSGEQFF; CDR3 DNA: TGTGCCAGCAGCCTATCCGGTGAGCAGTTCTTC
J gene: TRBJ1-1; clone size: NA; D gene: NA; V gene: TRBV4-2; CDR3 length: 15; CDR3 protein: CASSQDVVRGTEAFF; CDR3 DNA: TGTGCCAGCAGCCAAGATGTTGTGAGGGGAACTGAAGCTTTCTTT
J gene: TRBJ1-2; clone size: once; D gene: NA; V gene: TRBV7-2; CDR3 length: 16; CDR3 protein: CASSSQWVLDHNGYTF; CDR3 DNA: TGTGCCAGCAGCTCCCAGTGGGTCCTGGACCATAATGGCTACACCTTC
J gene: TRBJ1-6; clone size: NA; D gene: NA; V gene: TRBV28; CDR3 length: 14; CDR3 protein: CASSLWVHNSPLHF; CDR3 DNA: TGTGCCAGCAGTTTATGGGTACATAATTCACCCCTCCACTTT
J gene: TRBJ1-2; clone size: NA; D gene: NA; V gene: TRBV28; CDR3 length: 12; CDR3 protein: CASSLIGLGYTF; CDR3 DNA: TGTGCCAGCAGTTTGATCGGGTTAGGCTACACCTTC
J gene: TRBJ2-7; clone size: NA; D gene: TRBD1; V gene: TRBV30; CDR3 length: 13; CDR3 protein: CAWSGQPSYEQYF; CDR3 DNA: TGTGCCTGGTCGGGACAGCCCTCCTACGAGCAGTACTTC
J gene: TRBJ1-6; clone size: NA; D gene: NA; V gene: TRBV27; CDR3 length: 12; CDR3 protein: CASSSPVGPLHF; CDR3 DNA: TGTGCCAGCAGTTCTCCGGTCGGACCCCTCCACTTT
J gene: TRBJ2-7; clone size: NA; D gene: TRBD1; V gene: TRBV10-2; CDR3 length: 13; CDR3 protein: CASGTGTDYEQYF; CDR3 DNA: TGCGCCAGCGGGACCGGGACAGATTACGAGCAGTACTTC
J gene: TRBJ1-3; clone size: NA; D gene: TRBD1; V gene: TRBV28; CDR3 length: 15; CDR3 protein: CASTGGSEAGNTIYF; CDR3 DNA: TGTGCCAGCACAGGGGGCAGTGAGGCTGGAAACACCATATATTTT
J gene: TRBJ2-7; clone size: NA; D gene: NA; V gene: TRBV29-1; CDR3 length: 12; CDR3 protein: CSVGVGTYEQYF; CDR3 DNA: TGCAGCGTTGGGGTCGGAACCTACGAGCAGTACTTC
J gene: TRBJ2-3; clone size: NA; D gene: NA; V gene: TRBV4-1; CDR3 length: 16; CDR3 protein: CASSPGGQSRGDTQYF; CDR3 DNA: TGCGCCAGCAGCCCCGGGGGACAGTCAAGGGGAGATACGCAGTATTTT
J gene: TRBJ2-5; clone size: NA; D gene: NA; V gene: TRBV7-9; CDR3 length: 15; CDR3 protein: CASSLTWGYGETQYF; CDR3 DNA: TGTGCCAGCAGCTTAACTTGGGGCTACGGAGAGACCCAGTACTTC